This is a list of T cell receptor beta chains from one sample in a study of blood T cell repertoires in COVID-19. The data were produced by immunoSEQ multiplex PCR, yet TCRdb's version contains in-frame clones alone and is incomplete. The table includes more than 150,000 clones, 85% to 90% detected once. The sequenced sample was peripheral blood. The receptors originated from an older man with active or convalescent COVID-19. The CDR3 runs from the conserved cysteine through the conserved F or W. D genes are given only for firm matches.

D gene	V gene	J gene	CDR3 DNA	CDR3 protein
-	TRBV9	TRBJ2-1	TGTGCCAGCAGCGTAGAACTAGGGGGCAATGAGCAGTTCTTC	CASSVELGGNEQFF
-	TRBV18	TRBJ1-1	TGTGCCAGCTCTGCTAAGGGGCCCACTGAAGCTTTCTTT	CASSAKGPTEAFF
TRBD2	TRBV5-1	TRBJ2-5	TGCGCCAGCAGCTTGGCTCCGCTAGCGGGTCAAGAGACCCAGTACTTC	CASSLAPLAGQETQYF
TRBD1	TRBV5-1	TRBJ1-6	TGCGCCAGCAGCTTGGGAGGGGGCGACTATAATTCACCCCTCCACTTT	CASSLGGGDYNSPLHF
TRBD1	TRBV11-2	TRBJ2-7	TGTGCCAGCAGCTCGCAAACAGGGGTTAACTACGAGCAGTACTTC	CASSSQTGVNYEQYF
TRBD1	TRBV7-6	TRBJ1-1	TGTGCCAGCAGCCAGGCAGGGGGATCCCGAGGCACTGAAGCTTTCTTT	CASSQAGGSRGTEAFF
TRBD2	TRBV19	TRBJ2-3	TGTGCCAGTACCCAGCGGGAGGGAACAGATACGCAGTATTTT	CASTQREGTDTQYF
TRBD1	TRBV15	TRBJ1-2	TGTGCCACCAGCAGAGGACAGGGGACGGTCGGCGGCTACACCTTC	CATSRGQGTVGGYTF
-	TRBV9	TRBJ1-1	TGTGCCAGCAGCGTAGGCCAGGACAGTTTAATGAACACTGAAGCTTTCTTT	CASSVGQDSLMNTEAFF
TRBD1	TRBV3-1/TRBV3-2	TRBJ1-5	TGTGCCAGCAGCCAGGGACAGGGGAACAATCAGCCCCAGCATTTT	CASSQGQGNNQPQHF